This TCR beta chain emerged from a study of T cell repertoires in ileal Crohn's disease. Study details: Postoperative therapy was given to about half: roughly twelve thiopurines, 18 anti-TNF agents. M0 samples are biopsies from inflamed ileum in the resection specimen.

This CDR3 contains 16 residues. V lost 4 bases and J lost 7, with 23 bases in between. Germline values: CDR1 SGHDT, CDR2 YYEEEE. Repertoires were generated with immunoSEQ multiplex PCR, while TCRdb's copy carries only in-frame clones and drops some. The sample has about 14,000 clones; 70% to 85% are singletons. Time point denoted: inflamed ileum from the surgical specimen. The specimen was ileal tissue. The V and J genes are TRBV5-6 and TRBJ1-2; weak D call: TRBD1 (5 bases). The TCR originated in an adult with Crohn's disease. CDR3 coding DNA: TGTGCCAGCAGCCCAGGGATGGGGACGGTCGCCGTTGGCTACACCTTC. As protein: CASSPGMGTVAVGYTF.